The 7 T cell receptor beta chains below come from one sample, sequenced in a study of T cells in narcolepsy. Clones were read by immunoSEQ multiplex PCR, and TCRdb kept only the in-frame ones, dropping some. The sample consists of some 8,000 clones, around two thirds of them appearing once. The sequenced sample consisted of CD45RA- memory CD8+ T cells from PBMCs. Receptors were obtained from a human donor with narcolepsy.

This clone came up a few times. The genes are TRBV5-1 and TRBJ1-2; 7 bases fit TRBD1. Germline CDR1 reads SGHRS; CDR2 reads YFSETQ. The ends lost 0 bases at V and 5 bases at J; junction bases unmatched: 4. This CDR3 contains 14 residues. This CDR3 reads CASSLGRGQYGYTF. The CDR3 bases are TGCGCCAGCAGCTTGGGGCGGGGACAGTATGGCTACACCTTC.

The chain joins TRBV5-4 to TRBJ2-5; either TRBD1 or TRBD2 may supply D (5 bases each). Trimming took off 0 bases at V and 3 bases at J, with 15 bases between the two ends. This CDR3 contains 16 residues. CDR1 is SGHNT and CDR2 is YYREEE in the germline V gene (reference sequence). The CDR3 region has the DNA TGTGCCAGCAGCTTGGTCCCGGGACCGACCAAAGAGACCCAGTACTTC. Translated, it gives CASSLVPGPTKETQYF.

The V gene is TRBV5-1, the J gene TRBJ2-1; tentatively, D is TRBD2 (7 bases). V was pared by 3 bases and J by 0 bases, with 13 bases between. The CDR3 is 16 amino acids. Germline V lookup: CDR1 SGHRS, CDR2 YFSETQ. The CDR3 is CASSWGGGGSYNEQFF. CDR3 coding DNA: TGCGCCAGCAGCTGGGGGGGCGGAGGCTCCTACAATGAGCAGTTCTTC.

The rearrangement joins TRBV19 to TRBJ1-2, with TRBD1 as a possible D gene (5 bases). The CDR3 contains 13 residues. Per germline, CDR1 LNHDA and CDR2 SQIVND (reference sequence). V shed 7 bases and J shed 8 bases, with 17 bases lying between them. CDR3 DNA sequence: TGTGCCAGTAATCAGGGCAATTATTACGGCTACACCTTC. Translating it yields CASNQGNYYGYTF.

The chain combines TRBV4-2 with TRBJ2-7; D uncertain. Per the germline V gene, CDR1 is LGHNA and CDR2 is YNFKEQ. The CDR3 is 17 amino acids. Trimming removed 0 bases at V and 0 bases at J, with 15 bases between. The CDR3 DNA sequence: TGTGCCAGCAGCCAAGAAGACGTCGCCGCCCCCTCCTACGAGCAGTACTTC. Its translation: CASSQEDVAAPSYEQYF.

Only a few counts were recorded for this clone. In DNA form, the CDR3 reads TGTGCCTGGAGTCCAGGGGTGGGGGAGCTGTTTTTT. Translated, it gives CAWSPGVGELFF. The chain uses TRBV30 and TRBJ2-2; TRBD1 might be the D (6 bases). Trimming shortened V by 2 bases and J by 8 bases, and 9 bases separated the two germline ends. The CDR3 has 12 amino acids. CDR1 is GTSNPN, CDR2 SVGIG, per germline (reference sequence). Full variable domain (remainder filled in from reference TRBV30 and TRBJ2-2): SQTIHQWPATLVQPVGSPLSLECTVEGTSNPNLYWYRQAAGRGLQLLFYSVGIGQISSEVPQNLSASRPQDRQFILSSKKLLLSDSGFYLCAWSPGVGELFFGEGSRLTVL.

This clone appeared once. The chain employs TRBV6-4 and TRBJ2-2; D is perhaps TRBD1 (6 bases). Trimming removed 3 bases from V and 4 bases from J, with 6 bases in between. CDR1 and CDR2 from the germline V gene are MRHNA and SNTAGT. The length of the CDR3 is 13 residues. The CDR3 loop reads CASSEGATGELFF. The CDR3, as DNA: TGTGCCAGCAGTGAGGGGGCCACCGGGGAGCTGTTTTTT.